This paragraph covers one T cell receptor (beta chain) sequence. Using immunoSEQ multiplex PCR, the repertoire was profiled, and TCRdb retains in-frame clones only, with some absent. Here the sample spans approximately 100,000 clones, 70% to 90% being singletons. This record comes from a study of T cell responses to AZD1222 COVID-19 vaccine. V was pared by 6 bases and J by 5 bases, with 13 bases between. This CDR3 has 13 amino acids. CDR1 and CDR2 from the germline V gene are MNHEY and SMNVEV (reference sequence). This receptor was taken from an adult in good health. The chain links TRBV27 to TRBJ1-1, with a tentative D call TRBD1 (6 bases). The sequencing used peripheral blood, collected on day 0 of AZD1222 vaccination. Written as DNA, the CDR3 is TGTGCCAGCAGCAACACAGGGCGAACTGAAGCTTTCTTT. It specifies CASSNTGRTEAFF.